These 10 T cell receptor beta chains share one sample of origin, sequenced in a study of cytomegalovirus exposure and HLA in healthy donors. The PCR was carried out with 60 Vbeta primers and 13 Jbeta primers. Profiling relied on immunoSEQ multiplex PCR, and the TCRdb table lists in-frame clones only, not all of them. Counted here are 150,000 or so clones, more than 60% occurring once; the ten biggest clones make up more than 6%. Source material: PBMCs. The receptors here all came from a woman in her 40s in good health and CMV-seropositive.

This clone was detected a few times. The gene calls are TRBV11-2 and TRBJ1-6, with D unclear. Trimming took off 6 bases at V and 7 bases at J, with 4 bases between the two ends. Germline loops: CDR1 SGHAT, CDR2 FQNNGV. CDR3 length: 11 residues. The CDR3 DNA reads TGTGCCAGCAGTCAAAATTCACCCCTCCACTTT. This encodes CASSQNSPLHF.

A single count supports this clone. The chain has TRBV6-1 and TRBJ2-5; 16 bases fit TRBD2. Per the germline V gene, CDR1 is MNHNS and CDR2 is SASEGT. CDR3 length equals 18 residues. With 2 bases clipped from V and 7 bases from J, the junction kept 10 bases outside the gene matches. CDR3 loop: CASSEPGLAGGVVMTQYF. The DNA for the CDR3 is TGTGCCAGCAGTGAACCGGGACTAGCGGGGGGGGTTGTCATGACCCAGTACTTC.

This clone was picked up a small number of times. The CDR3 here is CASNSPAESTDTQYF. The CDR3 nucleotides read TGTGCCAGCAATTCGCCTGCAGAAAGCACAGATACGCAGTATTTT. V gene TRBV6-1 combines with J gene TRBJ2-3, with D uncertain. The CDR3 consists of 15 residues. Per the germline V gene, CDR1 is MNHNS and CDR2 is SASEGT. V shed 7 bases and J shed 0 bases, with 14 bases lying between them.

This chain links TRBV7-2 with TRBJ1-2, with unresolved D. CDR1 and CDR2 (germline): SGHTA, FQGNSA. The CDR3 covers 12 residues. With 1 base removed from V and 4 bases from J, the gap between germline ends came to 4 bases. The CDR3 nucleotides are TGTGCCAGCAGCTTAGACTTCTATGGCTACACCTTC. Translated: CASSLDFYGYTF.

This clone was counted a few times. One end of the junction does not line up with germline, which may come from a read error. This chain joins TRBV6-4 and TRBJ2-5, with D possibly matching TRBD2 (6 bases). This CDR3 is 16 amino acids long. CDR1 MRHNA and CDR2 SNTAGT come from the germline V gene. DNA of the CDR3: TGTGCCAGCAGTTACTCAGGGCGGGGAGGTGGCGAGACCCAGTACTTC. It encodes CASSYSGRGGGETQYF.

The chain carries TRBV5-1 and TRBJ1-2, with 10 bases fitting TRBD1. The CDR3 runs 17 residues. V dropped 2 bases and J dropped 5; count of bases not matched to a gene: 12. From germline, CDR1 is SGHRS and CDR2 YFSETQ. The CDR3 is CASSFGQGVGPAYGYTF. DNA for the CDR3: TGCGCCAGCAGCTTCGGACAGGGGGTAGGGCCGGCGTATGGCTACACCTTC.

The chain combines TRBV5-4 with TRBJ2-3; D gene ambiguous. V lost 0 bases, J lost 6 bases, and 11 bases lay in between. The CDR3 runs 14 residues. Germline values: CDR1 SGHNT, CDR2 YYREEE (reference sequence). In nucleotides, the CDR3 is TGTGCCAGCAGCTTGGACCCCGCCAGGGATACGCAGTATTTT. This encodes CASSLDPARDTQYF.

With respect to this clone: At one end, the junction sequence differs from germline, possibly due to a read error. The V and J genes are TRBV7-9 and TRBJ2-5, with D possibly TRBD2 on 7 matching bases. Germline values: CDR1 SEHNR, CDR2 FQNEAQ (reference sequence). This CDR3 has 16 residues. The CDR3: CASSSSKWGGQEAQYF. The DNA for the CDR3 is TGTGCCAGCAGCTCATCGAAGTGGGGGGGCCAAGAGGCCCAGTACTTC. Variable domain in full (rest from reference TRBV7-9 and TRBJ2-5): DTGVSQNPRHKITKRGQNVTFRCDPISEHNRLYWYRQTLGQGPEFLTYFQNEAQLEKSRLLSDRFSAERPKGSFSTLEIQRTEQGDSAMYLCASSSSKWGGQEAQYFGPGTRLLVL.

The chain joins TRBV27 to TRBJ2-2; maybe TRBD1 (6 bases). Germline CDR1 and CDR2: MNHEY and SMNVEV (reference sequence). The germline V and J ends were trimmed by 2 bases and 3 bases, with 16 bases remaining between them. The CDR3 contains 17 residues. The CDR3 DNA reads as TGTGCCAGCAGTTTACTAGCCTCCAGGGGACACACCGGGGAGCTGTTTTTT. Residues: CASSLLASRGHTGELFF.

The J gene is TRBJ1-2, the V gene TRBV28, with D possibly being TRBD1 (5 bases). CDR1 is MDHEN and CDR2 is SYDVKM in the germline V gene. The CDR3 extends over 14 amino acids. V lost 7 bases and J lost 3, with 15 bases in between. The CDR3 here is CASKRTPVDYGYTF. The CDR3 DNA follows: TGTGCCAGCAAAAGGACACCGGTGGACTATGGCTACACCTTC.